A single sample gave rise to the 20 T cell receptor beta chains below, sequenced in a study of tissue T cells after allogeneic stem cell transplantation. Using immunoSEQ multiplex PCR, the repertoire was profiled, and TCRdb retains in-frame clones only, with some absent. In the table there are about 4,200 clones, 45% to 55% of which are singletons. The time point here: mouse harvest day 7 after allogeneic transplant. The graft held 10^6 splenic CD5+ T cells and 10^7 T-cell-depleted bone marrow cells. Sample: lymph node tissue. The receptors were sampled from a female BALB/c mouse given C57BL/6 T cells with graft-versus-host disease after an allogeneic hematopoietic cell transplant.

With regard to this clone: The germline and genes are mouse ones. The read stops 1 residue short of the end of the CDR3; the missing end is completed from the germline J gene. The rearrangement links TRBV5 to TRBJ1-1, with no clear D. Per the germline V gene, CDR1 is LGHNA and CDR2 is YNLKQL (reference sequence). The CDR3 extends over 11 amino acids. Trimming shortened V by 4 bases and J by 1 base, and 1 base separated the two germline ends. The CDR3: CASSRNTEVFF. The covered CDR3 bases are TGTGCCAGCAGCCGAAACACAGAAGTCTTC.

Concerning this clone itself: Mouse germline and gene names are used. CDR3 sequence reads: CASGASEVFF. The sequenced part of the CDR3 DNA is TGTGCAAGTGGGGCCTCAGAAGTCTTC. The chain combines TRBV16 with TRBJ1-1, with TRBD1 as a possible D gene (5 bases). The CDR3 goes on 1 residue after the read ends, and that part is filled in from the germline J gene. Germline V gene lookup returns CDR1 SGHSA and CDR2 FRNQAP. This CDR3 has 10 amino acids. V gave up 9 bases and J gave up 6 bases, with 8 bases separating them.

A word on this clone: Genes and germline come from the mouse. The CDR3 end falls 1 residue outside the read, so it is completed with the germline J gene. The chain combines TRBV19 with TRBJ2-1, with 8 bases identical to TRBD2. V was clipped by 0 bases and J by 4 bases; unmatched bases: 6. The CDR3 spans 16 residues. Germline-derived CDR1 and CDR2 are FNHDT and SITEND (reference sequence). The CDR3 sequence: CASSIAWGVGYAEQFF. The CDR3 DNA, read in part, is TGTGCCAGCAGTATAGCCTGGGGGGTCGGGTATGCTGAGCAGTTC.

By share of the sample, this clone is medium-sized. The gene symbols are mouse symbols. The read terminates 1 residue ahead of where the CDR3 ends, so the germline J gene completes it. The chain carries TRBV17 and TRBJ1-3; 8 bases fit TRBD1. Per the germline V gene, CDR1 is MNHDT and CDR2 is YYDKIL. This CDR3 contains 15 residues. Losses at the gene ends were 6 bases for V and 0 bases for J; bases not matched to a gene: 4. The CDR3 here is CASRHRGFSGNTLYF. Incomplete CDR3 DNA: TGTGCTAGCAGACACAGGGGGTTTTCTGGAAATACGCTCTAT. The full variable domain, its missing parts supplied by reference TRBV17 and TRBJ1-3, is DTTVKQNPRYKLARVGKPVNLICSQTMNHDTMYWYQKKPNQAPKLLLFYYDKILNREADTFEKFQSSRPNNSFCSLYIGSAGLEYSAMYLCASRHRGFSGNTLYFGEGSRLIVV.

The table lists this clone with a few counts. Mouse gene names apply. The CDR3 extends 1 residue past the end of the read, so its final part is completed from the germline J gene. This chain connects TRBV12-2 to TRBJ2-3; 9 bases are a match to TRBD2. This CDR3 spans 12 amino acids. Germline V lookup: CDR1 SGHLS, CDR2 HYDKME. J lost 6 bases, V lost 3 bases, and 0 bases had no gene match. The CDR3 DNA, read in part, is TGTGCCAGCTCTGGGACTGGGGAAACGCTGTAT. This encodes CASSGTGETLY. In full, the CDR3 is CASSGTGETLYF. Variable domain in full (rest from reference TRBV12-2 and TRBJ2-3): NSGVVQSPRYIIKGKGERSILKCIPISGHLSVAWYQQTQGQELKFFIQHYDKMERDKGNLPSRFSVQQFDDYHSEMNMSALELEDSAVYFCASSGTGETLYFGSGTRLTVL.

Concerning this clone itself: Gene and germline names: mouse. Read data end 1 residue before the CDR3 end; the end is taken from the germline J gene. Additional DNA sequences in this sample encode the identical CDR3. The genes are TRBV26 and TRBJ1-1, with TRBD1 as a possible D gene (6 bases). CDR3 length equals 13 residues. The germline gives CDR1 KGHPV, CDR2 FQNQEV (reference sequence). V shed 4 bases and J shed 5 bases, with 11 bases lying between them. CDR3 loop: CASSRQEGTEVFF. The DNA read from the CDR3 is TGTGCCAGCAGTCGACAGGAGGGGACAGAAGTCTTC.

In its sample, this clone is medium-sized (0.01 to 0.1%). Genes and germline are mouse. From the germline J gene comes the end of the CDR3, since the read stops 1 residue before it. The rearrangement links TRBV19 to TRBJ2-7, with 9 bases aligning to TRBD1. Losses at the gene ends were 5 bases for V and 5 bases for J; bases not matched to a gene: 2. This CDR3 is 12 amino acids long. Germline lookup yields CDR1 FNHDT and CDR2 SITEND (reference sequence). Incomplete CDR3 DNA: TGTGCCAGCAGACAGGGGGCGCATGAACAGTAC. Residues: CASRQGAHEQY. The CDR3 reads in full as CASRQGAHEQYF.

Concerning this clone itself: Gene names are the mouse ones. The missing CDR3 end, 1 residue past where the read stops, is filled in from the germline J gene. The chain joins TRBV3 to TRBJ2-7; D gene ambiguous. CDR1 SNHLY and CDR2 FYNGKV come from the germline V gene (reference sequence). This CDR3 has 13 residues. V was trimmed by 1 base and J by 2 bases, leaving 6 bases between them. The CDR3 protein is CASSLEQTYEQYF. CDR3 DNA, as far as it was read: TGTGCCAGCAGCTTAGAGCAAACCTATGAACAGTAC.

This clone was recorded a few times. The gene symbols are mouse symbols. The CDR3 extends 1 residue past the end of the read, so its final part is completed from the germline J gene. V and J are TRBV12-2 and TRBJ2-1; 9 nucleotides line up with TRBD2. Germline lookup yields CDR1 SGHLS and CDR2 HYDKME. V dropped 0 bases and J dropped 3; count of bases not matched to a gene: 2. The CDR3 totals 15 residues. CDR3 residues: CASSLSGGGYAEQFF. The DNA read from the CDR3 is TGTGCCAGCTCTCTCTCTGGGGGGGGCTATGCTGAGCAGTTC. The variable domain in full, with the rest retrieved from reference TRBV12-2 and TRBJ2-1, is NSGVVQSPRYIIKGKGERSILKCIPISGHLSVAWYQQTQGQELKFFIQHYDKMERDKGNLPSRFSVQQFDDYHSEMNMSALELEDSAVYFCASSLSGGGYAEQFFGPGTRLTVL.

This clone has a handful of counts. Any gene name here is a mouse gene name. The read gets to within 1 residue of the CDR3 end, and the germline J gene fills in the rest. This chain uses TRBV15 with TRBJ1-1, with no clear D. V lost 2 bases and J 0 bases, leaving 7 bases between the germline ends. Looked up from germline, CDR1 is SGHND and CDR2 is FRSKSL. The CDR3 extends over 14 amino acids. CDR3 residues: CASSLHSANTEVFF. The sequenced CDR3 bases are TGTGCCAGCAGTTTACACAGTGCAAACACAGAAGTCTTC.

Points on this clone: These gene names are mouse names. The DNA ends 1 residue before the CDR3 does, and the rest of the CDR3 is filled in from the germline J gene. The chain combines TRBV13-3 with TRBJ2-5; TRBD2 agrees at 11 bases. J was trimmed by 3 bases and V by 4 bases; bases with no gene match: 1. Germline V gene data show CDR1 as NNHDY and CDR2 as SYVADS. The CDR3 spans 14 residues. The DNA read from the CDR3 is TGTGCCAGCAGTTGGGACTGGGGGCAAGACACCCAGTAC. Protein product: CASSWDWGQDTQY. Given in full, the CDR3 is CASSWDWGQDTQYF.

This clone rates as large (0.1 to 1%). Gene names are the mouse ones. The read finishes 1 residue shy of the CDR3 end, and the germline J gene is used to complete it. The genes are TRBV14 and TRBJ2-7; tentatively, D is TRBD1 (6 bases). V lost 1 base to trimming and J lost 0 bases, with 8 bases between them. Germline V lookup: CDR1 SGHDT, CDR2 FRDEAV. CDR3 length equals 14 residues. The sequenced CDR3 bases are TGTGCCAGCAGTTTCGGGACACTCTCCTATGAACAGTAC. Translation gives CASSFGTLSYEQY. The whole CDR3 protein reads CASSFGTLSYEQYF.

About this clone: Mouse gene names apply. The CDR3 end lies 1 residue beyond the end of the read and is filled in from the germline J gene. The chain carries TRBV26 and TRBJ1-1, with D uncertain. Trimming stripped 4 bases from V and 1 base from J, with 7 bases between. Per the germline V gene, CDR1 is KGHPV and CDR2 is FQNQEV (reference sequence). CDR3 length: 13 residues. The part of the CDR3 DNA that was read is TGTGCCAGCAGTCCCGTCAGAAACACAGAAGTCTTC. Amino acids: CASSPVRNTEVF. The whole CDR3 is CASSPVRNTEVFF.

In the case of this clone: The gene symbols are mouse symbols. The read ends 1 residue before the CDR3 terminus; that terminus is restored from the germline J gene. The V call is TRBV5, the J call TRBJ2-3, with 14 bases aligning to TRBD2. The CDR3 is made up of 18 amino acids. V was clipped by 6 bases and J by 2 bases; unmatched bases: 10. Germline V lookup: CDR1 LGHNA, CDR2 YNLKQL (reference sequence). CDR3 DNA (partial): TGTGCCAGCAGGCCCGGGACTGGGGGGGCGCTTAATGCAGAAACGCTGTAT. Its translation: CASRPGTGGALNAETLY. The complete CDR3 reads CASRPGTGGALNAETLYF.

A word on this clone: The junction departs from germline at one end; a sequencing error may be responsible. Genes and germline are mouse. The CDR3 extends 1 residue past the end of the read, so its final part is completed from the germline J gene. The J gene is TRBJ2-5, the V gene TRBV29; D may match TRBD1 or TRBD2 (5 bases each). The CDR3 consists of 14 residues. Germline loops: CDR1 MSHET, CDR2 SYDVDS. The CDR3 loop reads CAGSLRDNQDTQYF. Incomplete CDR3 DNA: TGTGCTGGCAGTTTACGGGACAACCAAGACACCCAGTAC.

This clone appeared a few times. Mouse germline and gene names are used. The CDR3: CASSPGGLNTEVFF. CDR3 DNA, as far as it was read: TGTGCTAGCAGTCCTGGGGGACTAAACACAGAAGTCTTC. This chain joins TRBV29 and TRBJ1-1, with D maybe TRBD1 (5 bases). The read gets to within 1 residue of the CDR3 end, and the germline J gene fills in the rest. V was cut by 5 bases and J by 1 base, with 11 bases left in between. Germline V lookup: CDR1 MSHET, CDR2 SYDVDS. This CDR3 spans 14 amino acids. Drawing the rest from reference TRBV29 and TRBJ1-1, the complete variable domain is DMKVTQMPRYLIKRMGENVLLECGQDMSHETMYWYRQDPGLGLQLIYISYDVDSNSEGDIPKGYRVSRKKREHFSLILDSAKTNQTSVYFCASSPGGLNTEVFFGKGTRLTVV.

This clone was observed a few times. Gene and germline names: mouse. The CDR3 loop reads CASSRAGNYAEQFF. Partial CDR3 DNA: TGTGCCAGCAGTCGAGCGGGGAACTATGCTGAGCAGTTC. The chain carries TRBV26 and TRBJ2-1, with D unresolved. The read finishes 1 residue shy of the CDR3 end, and the germline J gene is used to complete it. The germline CDR1 and CDR2 sequences are KGHPV and FQNQEV (reference sequence). The CDR3 sequence is 14 residues long. V gave up 4 bases and J gave up 1 base, with 8 bases separating them.

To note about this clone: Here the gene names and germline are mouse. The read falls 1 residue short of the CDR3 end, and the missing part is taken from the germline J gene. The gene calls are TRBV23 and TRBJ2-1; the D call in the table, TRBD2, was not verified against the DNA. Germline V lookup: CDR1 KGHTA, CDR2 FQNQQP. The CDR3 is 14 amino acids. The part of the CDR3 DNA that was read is TGCTCCAGCAGTCAAACTGGGGGGGCCGCTGAGCAGTTC. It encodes CSSSQTGGAAEQF. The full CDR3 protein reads CSSSQTGGAAEQFF. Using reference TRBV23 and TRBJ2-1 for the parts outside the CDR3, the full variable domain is DAAVTQKPRYLIKMKGQEAEMKCIPEKGHTAVFWYQQKQSKELKFLIYFQNQQPLDQIDMVKERFSAVCPSSSLCSLGIRTCEAEDSALYLCSSSQTGGAAEQFFGPGTRLTVL.

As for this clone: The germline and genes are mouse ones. The CDR3 bases that were read are TGTGCCAGCAGCTTATCGCAGAGCTCCTATGAACAGTAC. Translated: CASSLSQSSYEQY. The whole CDR3 sequence is CASSLSQSSYEQYF. The chain carries TRBV3 and TRBJ2-7; unclear D gene. The CDR3 end falls 1 residue outside the read, so it is completed with the germline J gene. Germline V gene lookup returns CDR1 SNHLY and CDR2 FYNGKV (reference sequence). Deletions cut 2 bases from V and 0 bases from J, with 8 bases between. This CDR3 region has 14 residues.

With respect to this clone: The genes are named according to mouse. The CDR3 loop is CASSQGQIQDTQYF. The CDR3 DNA, read in part, is TGTGCCAGCAGCCAAGGACAAATCCAAGACACCCAGTAC. This chain uses TRBV2 with TRBJ2-5, with D unresolved. The read halts 1 residue ahead of the CDR3 end, with the missing end drawn from the germline J gene. V was cut by 1 base and J by 2 bases, with 7 bases left in between. Per germline, CDR1 LGHNA and CDR2 YSYQKL. The CDR3 runs 14 residues.